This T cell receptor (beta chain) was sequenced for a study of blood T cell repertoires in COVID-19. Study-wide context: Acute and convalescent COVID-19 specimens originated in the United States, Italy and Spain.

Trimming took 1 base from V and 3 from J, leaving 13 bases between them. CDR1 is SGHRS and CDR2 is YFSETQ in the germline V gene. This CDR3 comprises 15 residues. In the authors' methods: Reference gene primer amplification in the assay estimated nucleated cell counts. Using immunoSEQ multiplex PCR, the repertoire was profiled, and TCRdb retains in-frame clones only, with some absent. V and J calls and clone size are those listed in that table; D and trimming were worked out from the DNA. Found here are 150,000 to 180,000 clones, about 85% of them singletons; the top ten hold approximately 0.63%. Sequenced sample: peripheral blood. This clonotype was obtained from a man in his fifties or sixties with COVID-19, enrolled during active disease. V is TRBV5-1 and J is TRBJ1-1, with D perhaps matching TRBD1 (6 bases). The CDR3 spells CASSLIPDSYTEAFF. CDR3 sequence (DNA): TGCGCCAGCAGCTTGATCCCGGACAGCTACACTGAAGCTTTCTTT.